Following are 6 T cell receptor beta chains from one sample sequenced in a study of T-cell memory formation after mild COVID-19. TCRdb processed the 5' RACE reads anew with MiXCR; each CDR3 protein has one entry. This table has about 470,000 distinct CDR3 sequences, approximately 23% appearing once. The sample taken for sequencing was PBMCs or a T cell subset sorted from them (not recorded which). The receptors derive from an adult woman who had mild COVID-19 (a few samples of this study predate the infection). Cell type and time point are not known.

V is TRBV4-1 and J is TRBJ2-3, with 7 positions matching TRBD1. V was pared by 1 base and J by 2 bases, with 6 bases of the junction left unmatched. CDR1 and CDR2 from the germline V gene are MGHRA and YSYEKL. This CDR3 comprises 16 residues. The CDR3 loop is CASSQATGSFTDTQYF. CDR3 sequence (DNA): TGCGCCAGCAGCCAAGCGACAGGGTCGTTCACAGATACGCAGTATTTT.

This clonotype was recorded a few times. The chain is built from TRBV7-9 and TRBJ2-7, with D perhaps TRBD1 (6 bases). The V gene's germline CDR1 is SEHNR and CDR2 FQNEAQ (reference sequence). This CDR3 region has 14 residues. V was cut by 6 bases and J by 7 bases, with 19 bases left in between. The CDR3 region is CASRGNRDSREQYF. The CDR3, as DNA: TGTGCCAGCAGGGGGAACAGGGATTCGAGGGAGCAGTACTTC.

This chain connects TRBV5-1 to TRBJ2-7, with no clear D. CDR1 is SGHRS, CDR2 YFSETQ, per germline. V gave up 0 bases and J gave up 3 bases, with 10 bases separating them. This CDR3 has 14 amino acids. CDR3 nucleotide sequence: TGCGCCAGCAGCTTGGCCTCAGCAAACTACGAGCAGTACTTC. Protein: CASSLASANYEQYF. Full variable domain (missing parts from reference TRBV5-1 and TRBJ2-7): KAGVTQTPRYLIKTRGQQVTLSCSPISGHRSVSWYQQTPGQGLQFLFEYFSETQRNKGNFPGRFSGRQFSNSRSEMNVSTLELGDSALYLCASSLASANYEQYFGPGTRLTVT.

This rearrangement joins TRBV2 to TRBJ2-7, with 10 bases identical to TRBD2. Looked up from germline, CDR1 is SNHLY and CDR2 is FYNNEI. J gave up 7 bases and V 6 bases, and 15 bases lay outside the gene matches. CDR3 length equals 16 residues. The CDR3 region has the DNA TGTGCCAGCAGGCCCAGCGGGGGGGCCAGCTACGGGGAGCAGTACTTC. Its translation: CASRPSGGASYGEQYF. Looking up the rest from reference TRBV2 and TRBJ2-7 gives the full variable domain: EPEVTQTPSHQVTQMGQEVILRCVPISNHLYFYWYRQILGQKVEFLVSFYNNEISEKSEIFDDQFSVERPDGSNFTLKIRSTKLEDSAMYFCASRPSGGASYGEQYFGPGTRLTVT.

This rearrangement joins TRBV29-1 to TRBJ2-2; no definite D call. Germline V lookup: CDR1 SQVTM, CDR2 ANQGSEA. This CDR3 has 12 residues. V was shortened by 3 bases and J by 5 bases, with 7 bases between the two germline ends. This CDR3 is CSVEEWTGELFF. CDR3 bases: TGCAGCGTTGAGGAATGGACCGGGGAGCTGTTTTTT.

The chain is built from TRBV5-1 and TRBJ2-1; TRBD2 is a possible D gene (6 bases). The ends were cut back, 0 bases at V and 7 bases at J, with 11 bases in the middle. The CDR3 totals 14 residues. Per the germline V gene, CDR1 is SGHRS and CDR2 is YFSETQ. CDR3: CASSLGEVRNEQFF. The CDR3 bases are TGCGCCAGCAGCTTGGGGGAGGTCCGAAATGAGCAGTTCTTC. Variable domain in full (rest from reference TRBV5-1 and TRBJ2-1): KAGVTQTPRYLIKTRGQQVTLSCSPISGHRSVSWYQQTPGQGLQFLFEYFSETQRNKGNFPGRFSGRQFSNSRSEMNVSTLELGDSALYLCASSLGEVRNEQFFGPGTRLTVL.